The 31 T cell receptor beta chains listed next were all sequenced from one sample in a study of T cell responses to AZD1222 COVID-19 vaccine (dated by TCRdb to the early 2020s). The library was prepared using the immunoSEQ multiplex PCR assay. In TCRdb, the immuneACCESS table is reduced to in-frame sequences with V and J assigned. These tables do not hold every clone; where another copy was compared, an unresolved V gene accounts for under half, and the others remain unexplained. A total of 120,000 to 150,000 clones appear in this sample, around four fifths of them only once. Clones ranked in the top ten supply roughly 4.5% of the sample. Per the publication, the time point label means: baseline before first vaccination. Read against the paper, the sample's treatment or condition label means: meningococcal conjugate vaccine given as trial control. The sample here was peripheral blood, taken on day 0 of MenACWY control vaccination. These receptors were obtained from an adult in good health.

In DNA form, the CDR3 reads TGTGCCAGCAGCCATACAGCTCCGAACACCGGGGAGCTGTTTTTT. It is translated as CASSHTAPNTGELFF. The rearrangement links TRBV14 to TRBJ2-2, with unresolved D. Trimming cost V 3 bases and J 0 bases, with 8 bases left between them. The CDR3 consists of 15 residues. Per the germline V gene, CDR1 is SGHDN and CDR2 is FVKESK.

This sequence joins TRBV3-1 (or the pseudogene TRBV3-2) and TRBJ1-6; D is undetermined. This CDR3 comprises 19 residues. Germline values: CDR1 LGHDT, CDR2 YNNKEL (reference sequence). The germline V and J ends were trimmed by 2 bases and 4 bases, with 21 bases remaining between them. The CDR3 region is CASSQSMGAGREYNSPLHF. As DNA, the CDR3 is TGTGCCAGCAGCCAATCGATGGGCGCAGGACGGGAATATAATTCACCCCTCCACTTT.

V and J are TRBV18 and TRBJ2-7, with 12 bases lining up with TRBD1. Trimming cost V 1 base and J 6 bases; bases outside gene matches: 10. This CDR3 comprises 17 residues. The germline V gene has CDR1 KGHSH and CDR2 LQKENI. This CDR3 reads CASSPLAGTGGNGEQYF. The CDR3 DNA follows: TGTGCCAGCTCACCACTGGCCGGGACAGGGGGCAACGGCGAGCAGTACTTC.

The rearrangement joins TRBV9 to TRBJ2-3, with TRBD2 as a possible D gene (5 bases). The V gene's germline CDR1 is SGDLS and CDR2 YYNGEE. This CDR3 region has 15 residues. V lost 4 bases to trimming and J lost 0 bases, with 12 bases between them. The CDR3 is CASSQTSSSTDTQYF. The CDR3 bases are TGTGCCAGCAGCCAAACTAGTTCTAGCACAGATACGCAGTATTTT.

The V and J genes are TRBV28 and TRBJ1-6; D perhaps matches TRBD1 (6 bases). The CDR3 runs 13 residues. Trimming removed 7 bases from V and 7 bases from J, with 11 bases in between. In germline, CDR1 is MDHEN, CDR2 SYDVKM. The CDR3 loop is CASTQGINSPLHF. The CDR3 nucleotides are TGTGCCAGCACCCAGGGGATCAATTCACCCCTCCACTTT. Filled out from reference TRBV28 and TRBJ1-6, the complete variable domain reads DVKVTQSSRYLVKRTGEKVFLECVQDMDHENMFWYRQDPGLGLRLIYFSYDVKMKEKGDIPEGYSVSREKKERFSLILESASTNQTSMYLCASTQGINSPLHFGNGTRLTVT.

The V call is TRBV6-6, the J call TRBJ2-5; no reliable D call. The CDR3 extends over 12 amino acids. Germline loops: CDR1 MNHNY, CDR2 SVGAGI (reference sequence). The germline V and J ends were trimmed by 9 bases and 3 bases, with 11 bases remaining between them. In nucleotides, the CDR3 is TGTGCCAGTGCTTGGGGAAAAGAGACCCAGTACTTC. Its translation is CASAWGKETQYF.

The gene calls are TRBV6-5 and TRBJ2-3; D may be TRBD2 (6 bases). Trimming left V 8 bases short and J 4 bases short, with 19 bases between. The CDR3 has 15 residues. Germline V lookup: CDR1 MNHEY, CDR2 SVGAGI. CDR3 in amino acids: CASALMAGGADTQYF. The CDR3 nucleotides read TGTGCCAGCGCATTGATGGCAGGAGGGGCAGATACGCAGTATTTT.

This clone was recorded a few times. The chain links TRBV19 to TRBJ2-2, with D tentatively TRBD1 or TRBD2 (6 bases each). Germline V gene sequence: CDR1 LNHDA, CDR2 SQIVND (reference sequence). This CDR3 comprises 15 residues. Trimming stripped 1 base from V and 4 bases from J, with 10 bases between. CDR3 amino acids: CASSIGGAATGELFF. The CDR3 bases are TGTGCCAGTAGTATAGGGGGGGCGGCCACCGGGGAGCTGTTTTTT.

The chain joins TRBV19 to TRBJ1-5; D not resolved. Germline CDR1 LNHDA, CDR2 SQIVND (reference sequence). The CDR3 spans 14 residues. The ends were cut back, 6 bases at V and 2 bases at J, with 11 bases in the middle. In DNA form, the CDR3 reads TGTGCCAGTAGAAATAGGGAAGGCAATCAGCCCCAGCATTTT. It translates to CASRNREGNQPQHF.

CDR3 sequence reads: CASSWGTGGDNEQFF. Written as DNA, the CDR3 is TGCGCCAGCAGCTGGGGGACAGGGGGTGACAATGAGCAGTTCTTC. This chain connects TRBV5-1 to TRBJ2-1, with 11 bases aligning to TRBD1. The CDR3 consists of 15 residues. With V trimmed by 3 bases and J by 5 bases, 4 bases remained unmatched. Germline V lookup: CDR1 SGHRS, CDR2 YFSETQ. Using reference TRBV5-1 and TRBJ2-1 for the parts outside the CDR3, the full variable domain is KAGVTQTPRYLIKTRGQQVTLSCSPISGHRSVSWYQQTPGQGLQFLFEYFSETQRNKGNFPGRFSGRQFSNSRSEMNVSTLELGDSALYLCASSWGTGGDNEQFFGPGTRLTVL.

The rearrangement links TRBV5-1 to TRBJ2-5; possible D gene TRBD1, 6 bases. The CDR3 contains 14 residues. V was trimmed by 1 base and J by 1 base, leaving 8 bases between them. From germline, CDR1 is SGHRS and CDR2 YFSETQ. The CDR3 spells CASSLWGPQETQYF. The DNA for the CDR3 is TGCGCCAGCAGCTTGTGGGGGCCCCAAGAGACCCAGTACTTC.

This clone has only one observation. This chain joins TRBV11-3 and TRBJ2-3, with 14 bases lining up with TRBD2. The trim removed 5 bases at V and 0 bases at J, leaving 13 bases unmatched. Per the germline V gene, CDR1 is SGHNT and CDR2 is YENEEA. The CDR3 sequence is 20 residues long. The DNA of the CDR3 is TGTGCCAGCAGCCACCGCGGGGGACTAGCGGGGGATTCTAGCACAGATACGCAGTATTTT. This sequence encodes CASSHRGGLAGDSSTDTQYF.

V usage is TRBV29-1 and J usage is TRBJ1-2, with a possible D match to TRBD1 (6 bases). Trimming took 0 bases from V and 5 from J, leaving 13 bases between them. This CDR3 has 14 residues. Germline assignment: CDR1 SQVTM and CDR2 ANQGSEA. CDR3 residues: CSVEDLGGAYGYTF. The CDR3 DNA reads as TGCAGCGTTGAAGACCTGGGGGGGGCTTATGGCTACACCTTC.

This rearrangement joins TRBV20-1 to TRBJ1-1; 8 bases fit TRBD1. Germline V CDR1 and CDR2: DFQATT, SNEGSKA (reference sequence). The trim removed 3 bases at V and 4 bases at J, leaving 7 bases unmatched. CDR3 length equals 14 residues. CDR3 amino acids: CSASQGQVGTEAFF. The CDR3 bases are TGCAGTGCTAGTCAGGGACAGGTCGGCACTGAAGCTTTCTTT.

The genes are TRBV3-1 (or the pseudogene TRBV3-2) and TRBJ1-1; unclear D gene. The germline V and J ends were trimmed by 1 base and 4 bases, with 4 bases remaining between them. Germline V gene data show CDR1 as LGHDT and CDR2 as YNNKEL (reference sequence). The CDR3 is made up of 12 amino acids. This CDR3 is CASSQARTEAFF. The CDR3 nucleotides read TGTGCCAGCAGCCAAGCTCGCACTGAAGCTTTCTTT.

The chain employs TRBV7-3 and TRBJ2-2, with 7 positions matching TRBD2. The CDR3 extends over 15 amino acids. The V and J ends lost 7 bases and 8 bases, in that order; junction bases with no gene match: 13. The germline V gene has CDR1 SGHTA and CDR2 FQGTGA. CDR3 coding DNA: TGTGCCAGCACCCCTGGGGCTAGCGGATCAGGGGAGCTGTTTTTT. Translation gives CASTPGASGSGELFF.

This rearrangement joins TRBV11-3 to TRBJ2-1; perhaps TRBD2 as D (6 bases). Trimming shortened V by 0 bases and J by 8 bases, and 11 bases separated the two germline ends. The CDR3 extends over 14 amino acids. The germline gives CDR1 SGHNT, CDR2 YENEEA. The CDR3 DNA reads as TGTGCCAGCAGCTTAGATCTAGCGAGGGATGAGCAGTTCTTC. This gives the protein CASSLDLARDEQFF.

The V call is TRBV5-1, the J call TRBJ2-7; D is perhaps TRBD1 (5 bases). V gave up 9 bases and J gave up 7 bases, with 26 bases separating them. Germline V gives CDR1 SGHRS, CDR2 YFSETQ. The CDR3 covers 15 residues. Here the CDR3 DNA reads TGCGCCAACAAGGGGCTTAGGAGCATTTTGTGGGAGCAGTACGTC. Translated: CANKGLRSILWEQYV.

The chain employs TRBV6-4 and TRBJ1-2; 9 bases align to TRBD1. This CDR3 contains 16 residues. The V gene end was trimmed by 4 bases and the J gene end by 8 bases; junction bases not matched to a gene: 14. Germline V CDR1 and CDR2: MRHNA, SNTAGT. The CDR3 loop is CASSALPGTGTGGYTF. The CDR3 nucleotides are TGTGCCAGCAGTGCCCTCCCCGGGACAGGGACTGGGGGCTACACCTTC.

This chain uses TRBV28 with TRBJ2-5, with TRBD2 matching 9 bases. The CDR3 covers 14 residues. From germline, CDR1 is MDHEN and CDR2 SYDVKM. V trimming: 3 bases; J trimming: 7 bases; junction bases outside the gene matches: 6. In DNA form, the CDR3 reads TGTGCCAGCAGTTTGAAAGCGGGGGGAGGGACCCAGTACTTC. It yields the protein CASSLKAGGGTQYF.

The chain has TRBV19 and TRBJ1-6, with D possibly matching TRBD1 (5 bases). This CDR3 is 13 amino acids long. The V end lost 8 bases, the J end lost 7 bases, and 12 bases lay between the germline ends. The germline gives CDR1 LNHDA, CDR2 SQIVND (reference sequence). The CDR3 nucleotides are TGTGCCAGTGGCAGGGACCACAATTCACCCCTCCACTTT. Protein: CASGRDHNSPLHF.

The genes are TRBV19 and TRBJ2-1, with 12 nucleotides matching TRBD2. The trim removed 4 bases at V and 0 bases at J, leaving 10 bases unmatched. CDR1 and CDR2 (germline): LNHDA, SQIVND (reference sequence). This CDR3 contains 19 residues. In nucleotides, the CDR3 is TGTGCCAGTAGTACGGGACTAGCGGGTCCTTGGAGCTCCTACAATGAGCAGTTCTTC. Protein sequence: CASSTGLAGPWSSYNEQFF.

DNA for the CDR3: TGTGCCAGCAGTCCAGGACGGCGCTATGGCTACACCTTC. It specifies CASSPGRRYGYTF. The V gene is TRBV6-5, the J gene TRBJ1-2; D unclear. Trimming pared 5 bases from V and 4 bases from J, leaving 11 bases between. Germline V gives CDR1 MNHEY, CDR2 SVGAGI. The length of the CDR3 is 13 residues.

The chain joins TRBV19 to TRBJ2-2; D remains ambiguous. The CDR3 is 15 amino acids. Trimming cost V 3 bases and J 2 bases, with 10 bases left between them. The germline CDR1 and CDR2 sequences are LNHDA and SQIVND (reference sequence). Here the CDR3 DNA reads TGTGCCAGTAGTATCGGCAGATACAACACCGGGGAGCTGTTTTTT. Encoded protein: CASSIGRYNTGELFF.

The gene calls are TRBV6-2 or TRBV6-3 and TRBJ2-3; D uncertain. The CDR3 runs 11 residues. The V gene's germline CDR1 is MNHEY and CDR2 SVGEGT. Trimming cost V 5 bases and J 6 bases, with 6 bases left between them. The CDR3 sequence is CASSATDTQYF. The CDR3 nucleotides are TGTGCCAGCAGTGCAACCGATACGCAGTATTTT.

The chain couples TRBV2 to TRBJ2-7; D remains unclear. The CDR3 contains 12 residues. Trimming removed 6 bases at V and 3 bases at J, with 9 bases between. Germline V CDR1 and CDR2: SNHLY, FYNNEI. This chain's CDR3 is CASRVDNYEQYF. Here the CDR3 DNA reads TGTGCCAGCAGGGTAGACAACTACGAGCAGTACTTC.

As DNA, the CDR3 is TGTGCCAGCAGCTCAGGGTTCTACCAGATAAATGAGCAGTTCTTC. It yields the protein CASSSGFYQINEQFF. J is TRBJ2-1 and V is TRBV7-9, with a weak D call TRBD1 (5 bases). Germline loops: CDR1 SEHNR, CDR2 FQNEAQ (reference sequence). Trimming took 4 bases from V and 7 from J, leaving 17 bases between them. The CDR3 is 15 amino acids.

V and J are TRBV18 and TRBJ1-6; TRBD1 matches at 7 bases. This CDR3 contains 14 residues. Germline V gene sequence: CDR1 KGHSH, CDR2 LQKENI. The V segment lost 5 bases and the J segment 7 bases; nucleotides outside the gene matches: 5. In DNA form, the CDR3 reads TGTGCCAGCTCATCGGGACAGTGGAATTCACCCCTCCACTTT. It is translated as CASSSGQWNSPLHF. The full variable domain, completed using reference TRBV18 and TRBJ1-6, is NAGVMQNPRHLVRRRGQEARLRCSPMKGHSHVYWYRQLPEEGLKFMVYLQKENIIDESGMPKERFSAEFPKEGPSILRIQQVVRGDSAAYFCASSSGQWNSPLHFGNGTRLTVT.

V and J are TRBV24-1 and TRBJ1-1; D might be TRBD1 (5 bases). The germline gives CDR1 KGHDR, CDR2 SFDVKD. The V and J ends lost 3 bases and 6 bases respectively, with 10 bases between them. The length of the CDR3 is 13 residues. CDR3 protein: CATSDVVGAEAFF. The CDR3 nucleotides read TGTGCCACCAGTGATGTCGTGGGGGCTGAAGCTTTCTTT.

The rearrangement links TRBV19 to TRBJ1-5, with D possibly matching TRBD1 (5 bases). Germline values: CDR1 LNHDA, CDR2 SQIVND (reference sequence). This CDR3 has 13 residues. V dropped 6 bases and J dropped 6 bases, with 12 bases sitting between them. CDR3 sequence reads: CASSLQGGQPQHF. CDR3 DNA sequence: TGTGCCAGTAGCCTCCAGGGAGGTCAGCCCCAGCATTTT.

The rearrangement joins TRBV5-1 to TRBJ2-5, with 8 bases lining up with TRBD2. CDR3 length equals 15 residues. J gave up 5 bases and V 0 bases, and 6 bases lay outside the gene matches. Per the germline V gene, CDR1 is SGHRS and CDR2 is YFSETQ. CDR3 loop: CASSLAGGPWETQYF. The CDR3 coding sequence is TGCGCCAGCAGCTTGGCGGGGGGGCCTTGGGAGACCCAGTACTTC.